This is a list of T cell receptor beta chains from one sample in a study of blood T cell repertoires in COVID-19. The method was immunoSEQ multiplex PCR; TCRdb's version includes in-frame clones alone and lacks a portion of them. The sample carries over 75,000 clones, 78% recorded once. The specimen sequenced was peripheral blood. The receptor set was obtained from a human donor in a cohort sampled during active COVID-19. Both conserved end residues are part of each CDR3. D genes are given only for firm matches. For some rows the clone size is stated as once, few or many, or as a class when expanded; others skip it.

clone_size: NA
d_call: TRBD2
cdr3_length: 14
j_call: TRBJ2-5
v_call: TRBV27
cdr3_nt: TGTGCCAGCAGTTTCGGCGGGGGGGCTGAGACCCAGTACTTC
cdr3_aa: CASSFGGGAETQYF

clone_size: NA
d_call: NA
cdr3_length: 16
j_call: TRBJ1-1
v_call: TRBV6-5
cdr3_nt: TGTGCCAGCAGTTACTATCGGGTCGCACGGAACACTGAAGCTTTCTTT
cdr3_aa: CASSYYRVARNTEAFF

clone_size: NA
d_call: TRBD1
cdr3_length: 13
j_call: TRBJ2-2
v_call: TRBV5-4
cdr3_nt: TGTGCCAGCATCGGACAGGATGACGGGGAGCTGTTTTTT
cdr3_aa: CASIGQDDGELFF

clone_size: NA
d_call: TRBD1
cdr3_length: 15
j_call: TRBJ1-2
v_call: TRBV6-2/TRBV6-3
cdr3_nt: TGTGCCAGCAGTATCCGGACAGGGGAGTTCGATGGCTACACCTTC
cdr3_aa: CASSIRTGEFDGYTF

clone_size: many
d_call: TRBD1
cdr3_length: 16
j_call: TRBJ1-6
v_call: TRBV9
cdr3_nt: TGTGCCAGCAGCGCAGCGTCCGGGACAGAGAATTCACCCCTCCACTTT
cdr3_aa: CASSAASGTENSPLHF

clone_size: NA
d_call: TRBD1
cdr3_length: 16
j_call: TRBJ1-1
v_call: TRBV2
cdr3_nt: TGTGCCAGCAGTCCGGCGGGACAGGGGATCAACACTGAAGCTTTCTTT
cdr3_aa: CASSPAGQGINTEAFF

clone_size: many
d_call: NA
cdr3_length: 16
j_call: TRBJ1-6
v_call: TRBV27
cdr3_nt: TGTGCCAGCAGTTTATTCACAGGGTTGCATAATTCACCCCTCCACTTT
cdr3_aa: CASSLFTGLHNSPLHF

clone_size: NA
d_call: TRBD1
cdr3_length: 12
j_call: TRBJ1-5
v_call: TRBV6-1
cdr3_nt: TGTGCCAGCAGTGAAGAAGGGGGCCGCCAGCATTTT
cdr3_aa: CASSEEGGRQHF

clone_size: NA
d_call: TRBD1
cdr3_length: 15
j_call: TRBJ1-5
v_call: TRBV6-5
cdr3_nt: TGTGCCAGCACCCCGACAGGGGGCGGCAATCAGCCCCAGCATTTT
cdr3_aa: CASTPTGGGNQPQHF

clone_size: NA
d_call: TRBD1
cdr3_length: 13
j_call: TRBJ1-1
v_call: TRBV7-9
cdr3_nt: TGTGCCAGCAGGGACACAGGGGCCACTGAAGCTTTCTTT
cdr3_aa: CASRDTGATEAFF

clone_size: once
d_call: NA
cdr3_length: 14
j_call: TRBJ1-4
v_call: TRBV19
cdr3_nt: TGTGCCAGTAGTACTCCAGGCTCTGGCGAAAAACTGTTTTTT
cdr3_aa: CASSTPGSGEKLFF

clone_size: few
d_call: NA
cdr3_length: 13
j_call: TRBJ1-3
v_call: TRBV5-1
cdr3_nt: TGCGCCAGCTTCGACAGCTCTGGAAACACCATATATTTT
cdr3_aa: CASFDSSGNTIYF

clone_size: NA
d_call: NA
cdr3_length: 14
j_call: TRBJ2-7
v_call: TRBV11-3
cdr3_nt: TGTGCCAGCAGCTTAGGTGGGAGCTCCTACGAGCAGTACTTC
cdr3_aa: CASSLGGSSYEQYF

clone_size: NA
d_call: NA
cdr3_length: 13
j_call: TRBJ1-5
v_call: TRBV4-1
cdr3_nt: TGCGCCAGCAGCCTACGGGTTTATCAGCCCCAGCATTTT
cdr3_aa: CASSLRVYQPQHF

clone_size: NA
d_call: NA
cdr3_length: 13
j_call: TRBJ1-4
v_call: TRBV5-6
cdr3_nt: TGTGCCAGCAGCCGGACACTAAATGAAAAACTGTTTTTT
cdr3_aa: CASSRTLNEKLFF

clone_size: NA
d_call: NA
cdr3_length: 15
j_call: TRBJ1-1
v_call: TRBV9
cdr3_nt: TGTGCCAGCAGCCAATCTGGGGGGTTACTGTCTGAAGCTTTCTTT
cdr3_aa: CASSQSGGLLSEAFF

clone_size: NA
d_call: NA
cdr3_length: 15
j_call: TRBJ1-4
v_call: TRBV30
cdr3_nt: TGTGCCTGGAGTGTGTTAGTAGGAGCTAATGAAAAACTGTTTTTT
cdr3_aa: CAWSVLVGANEKLFF

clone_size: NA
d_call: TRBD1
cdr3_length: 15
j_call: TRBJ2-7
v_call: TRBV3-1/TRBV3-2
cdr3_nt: TGTGCCAGCAGCCCTAGGACAGGGGAGAGGATCGAGCAGTACTTC
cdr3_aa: CASSPRTGERIEQYF

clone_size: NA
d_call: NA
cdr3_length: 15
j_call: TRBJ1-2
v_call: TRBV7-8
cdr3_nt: TGTGCCAGCAGCTTAATGGAGGGATTAAACTATGGCTACACCTTC
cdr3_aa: CASSLMEGLNYGYTF

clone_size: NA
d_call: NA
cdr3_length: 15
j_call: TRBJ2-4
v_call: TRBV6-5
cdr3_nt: TGTGCCAGCAGTTTCGCTTCGGGGGCCAAAAACATTCAGTACTTC
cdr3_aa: CASSFASGAKNIQYF

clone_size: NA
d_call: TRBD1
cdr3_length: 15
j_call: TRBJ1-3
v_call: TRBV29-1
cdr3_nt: TGCAGCGCGCAGGGACAGGGATTCACTGGAAACACCATATATTTT
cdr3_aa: CSAQGQGFTGNTIYF

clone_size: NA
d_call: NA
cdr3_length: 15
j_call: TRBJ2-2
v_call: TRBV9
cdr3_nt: TGTGCCAGCAGCGTAGGTAGTGTGTTCGCCGGGGAGCTGTTTTTT
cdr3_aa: CASSVGSVFAGELFF

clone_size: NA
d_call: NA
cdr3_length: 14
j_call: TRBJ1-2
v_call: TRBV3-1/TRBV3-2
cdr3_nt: TGTGCCAGCAGCCAAAGAGGGCGCGAGTATGGCTACACCTTC
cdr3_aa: CASSQRGREYGYTF